This T cell receptor beta chain was retrieved from a study of T cell responses to AZD1222 COVID-19 vaccine. Notes on the study in general: Spike-spanning, vaccine-associated CD4 TCRs were dominant at 160-218 and 743-854.

CDR1 LNHDA and CDR2 SQIVND come from the germline V gene (reference sequence). V lost 0 bases and J lost 0; bases outside the gene matches: 7. There are 19 residues in the CDR3. Assay used: immunoSEQ multiplex PCR; TCRdb lists only in-frame clones, some missing. The data contain 140,000 to 150,000 clones, around 91% of them singletons. As concerns this clone: Its antigen remains unidentified.

Here the sequenced sample was peripheral blood, taken on day 0 of AZD1222 vaccination. This sequence originates from an adult in good health. The chain has TRBV19 and TRBJ2-6, with 8 bases that match TRBD1. The CDR3 DNA sequence: TGTGCCAGTAGTATAGAAAGGACAGGGTCTCCCTCTGGGGCCAACGTCCTGACTTTC. It codes for CASSIERTGSPSGANVLTF.